These T cell receptor beta chains were read from a single sample in a study of control samples from healthy donors and cancer patients. Using immunoSEQ multiplex PCR, the repertoire was profiled, and TCRdb retains in-frame clones only, with some absent. This sample carries about 96,000 clones, 85% to 95% of them seen once, and the ten largest clones take more than 7%. The sequencing sample was made of blood. The receptors here all came from a man aged 18 to 29 in good health. Both conserved end residues are part of each CDR3. The D gene is left open where the match is weak. Clone size is not always given. Where it is, it says once, few, many or a class for expanded clones.

clone size,V gene,D gene,J gene,CDR3 DNA,CDR3 protein
.,TRBV10-3,.,TRBJ1-5,TGTGCCATCAGTGAGGGCTTTTCGGGGCAGCCCCAGCATTTT,CAISEGFSGQPQHF
.,TRBV6-4,.,TRBJ2-3,TGTGCCAGCAGTGACACGGACGGAGGTACGCAGTATTTT,CASSDTDGGTQYF
.,TRBV10-3,TRBD1,TRBJ2-5,TGTGCCATCAGTGCACAGGGGCGACAACAAGAGACCCAGTACTTC,CAISAQGRQQETQYF
.,TRBV19,.,TRBJ1-1,TGTGCCAGTTCCTGGGGGTATATCCCGCGGGCTTTCTTT,CASSWGYIPRAFF
.,TRBV19,TRBD1,TRBJ1-5,TGTGCCAGTAGCCTAGGGACAGGGGGCCGGTATAGCAATCAGCCCCAGCATTTT,CASSLGTGGRYSNQPQHF
.,TRBV27,TRBD2,TRBJ2-1,TGTGCCAGCAGTCCTTTTCCGGGGGGTGAGCAGTTCTTC,CASSPFPGGEQFF
once,TRBV27,.,TRBJ2-7,TGTGCCAGCAGTGCCGACAGAGCGCGAAGCTCCTACGAGCAGTACTTC,CASSADRARSSYEQYF
.,TRBV6-2/TRBV6-3,.,TRBJ2-2,TGTGCCAGCAGCCTGTTGGGGAACACCGGGGAGCTGTTTTTT,CASSLLGNTGELFF
.,TRBV9,.,TRBJ1-3,TGTGCCAGCAGCTTGGGGCGGACAGCTGGAAACACCATATATTTT,CASSLGRTAGNTIYF
.,TRBV28,TRBD2,TRBJ2-1,TGTGCCAGCACCCAGGGACTAGCGGGAGCATACAATGAGCAGTTCTTC,CASTQGLAGAYNEQFF
.,TRBV5-5,TRBD2,TRBJ2-7,TGTGCCAGCAGCTTGGCCGGTGCAGCGGGAGGCTACGAGCAGTACTTC,CASSLAGAAGGYEQYF
.,TRBV4-2,.,TRBJ1-1,TGTGCCAGCAGCCATCTGAGTAGTGGGACTGAAGCTTTCTTT,CASSHLSSGTEAFF
.,TRBV3-1/TRBV3-2,.,TRBJ2-1,TGTGCCAGCAGCCAAGGACAGTTGGCCGAGCAGTTCTTC,CASSQGQLAEQFF
.,TRBV5-6,.,TRBJ1-2,TGTGCCAGCAGCTTGGGGACGTCTAACTATGGCTACACCTTC,CASSLGTSNYGYTF
.,TRBV6-1,.,TRBJ1-1,TGTGCCAGCAGTGAACGAGCGATGAACACTGAAGCTTTCTTT,CASSERAMNTEAFF
.,TRBV5-1,.,TRBJ2-7,TGCGCCAGCAGCTTGGGATCCAACGAGCAGTACTTC,CASSLGSNEQYF
.,TRBV5-1,.,TRBJ2-5,TGCGCCAGCAGCTTGGAATCCCCAGAGACCCAGTACTTC,CASSLESPETQYF
few,TRBV2,TRBD1,TRBJ2-6,TGTGCCAGCAGGGACAGGGCTGGGGCCAACGTCCTGACTTTC,CASRDRAGANVLTF
.,TRBV19,.,TRBJ2-4,TGTGCCAGTACAGGCCTAGCCAAAAACATTCAGTACTTC,CASTGLAKNIQYF
.,TRBV19,TRBD2,TRBJ2-1,TGTGCCAGTAGTAACCTCGGACTAGCGGGGATCTCTAGCAATGAGCAGTTCTTC,CASSNLGLAGISSNEQFF
.,TRBV6-5,TRBD1,TRBJ1-5,TGTGCCAGCAAGGGACAGCTTAATCAGCCCCAGCATTTT,CASKGQLNQPQHF
.,TRBV5-6,.,TRBJ1-6,TGTGCCAGCAGTACGGGTAGCTCCTATAATTCACCCCTCCACTTT,CASSTGSSYNSPLHF
.,TRBV4-2,.,TRBJ2-3,TGTGCCAGCAGCCAAGATTTAGCGAAGGGTGCAGATACGCAGTATTTT,CASSQDLAKGADTQYF
.,TRBV5-4,.,TRBJ1-1,TGTGCCAGCAGTCCTGACCGAAGTGAAGCTTTCTTT,CASSPDRSEAFF
few,TRBV3-1/TRBV3-2,.,TRBJ1-5,TGTGCCAGCAGCCTACTGGGTAGCAATCAGCCCCAGCATTTT,CASSLLGSNQPQHF
.,TRBV5-6,.,TRBJ2-3,TGTGCCAGCAGTCCCGGGCCAGCGGCTAGCACAGATACGCAGTATTTT,CASSPGPAASTDTQYF
.,TRBV2,.,TRBJ1-1,TGTGCCAGCAGCCTAGGAACTGAAGCTTTCTTT,CASSLGTEAFF
.,TRBV4-2,.,TRBJ2-7,TGTGCCAGCAGCCGCGTTGGGACACCCTACGAGCAGTACTTC,CASSRVGTPYEQYF
.,TRBV2,.,TRBJ1-6,TGTGCCAGCAGGGATGGGTCGCGCTCGAATTCACCCCTCCACTTT,CASRDGSRSNSPLHF
.,TRBV18,TRBD2,TRBJ2-2,TGTGCCAGCTCATCCCCGTGGAGCGGGGGGGAACAGGGAGTCACCGGGGAGCTGTTTTTT,CASSSPWSGGEQGVTGELFF
.,TRBV27,.,TRBJ1-5,TGTGCCAGCAGCTCGACAGTATATAGCAATCAGCCCCAGCATTTT,CASSSTVYSNQPQHF
.,TRBV19,.,TRBJ1-3,TGTGCCAGTAGTACGCGGACGCAGCGAATCTCTGGAAACACCATATATTTT,CASSTRTQRISGNTIYF
.,TRBV19,.,TRBJ1-6,TGTGCCAGTAGCGACGCGGGGGCTTCCTATAATTCACCCCTCCACTTT,CASSDAGASYNSPLHF
few,TRBV11-3,.,TRBJ2-1,TGTGCCAGCAGCTTAGAGAGAGAATACAATGAGCAGTTCTTC,CASSLEREYNEQFF
.,TRBV20-1,.,TRBJ2-3,TGCAGTGTCAACACAGATACGCAGTATTTT,CSVNTDTQYF
once,TRBV5-5,TRBD1,TRBJ1-2,TGTGCCAGCAGCTTTCGGGACAGGGGAAACTATGGCTACACCTTC,CASSFRDRGNYGYTF
once,TRBV4-1,TRBD1,TRBJ2-7,TGCGCCAGCAGCCGACCGGGACAGACGAGGGAGCAGTACTTC,CASSRPGQTREQYF
.,TRBV4-2,.,TRBJ2-7,TGTGCCAGCAGCCAAGTGTCTAGTCATAAGGGATACGAGCAGTACTTC,CASSQVSSHKGYEQYF
.,TRBV6-2/TRBV6-3,TRBD2,TRBJ2-1,TGTGCCAGCAGCTCAATCCCACTAGCGACCAGCTACTACAATGAGCAGTTCTTC,CASSSIPLATSYYNEQFF
.,TRBV7-6,TRBD2,TRBJ2-7,TGTGCCAGCAGCCCAAGCGCTAGCGGCTCCTACGAGCAGTACTTC,CASSPSASGSYEQYF
.,TRBV2,.,TRBJ1-1,TGTGCCAGCTGGGAGACGGCCTACGTTGAAGCTTTCTTT,CASWETAYVEAFF
.,TRBV29-1,.,TRBJ2-7,TGCAGCGTGCCCGGGATTTACCCATCCTACGAGCAGTACTTC,CSVPGIYPSYEQYF
.,TRBV3-1/TRBV3-2,TRBD2,TRBJ2-7,TGTGCCAGCAGCCAGGGACTAGGCGAGCAGTACTTC,CASSQGLGEQYF
.,TRBV30,.,TRBJ2-1,TGTGCCCGTAACAGGGAGTCCTACAATGAGCAGTTCTTC,CARNRESYNEQFF
.,TRBV5-1,.,TRBJ1-1,TGCGCCAGCAGCTCGGACCCGAACACTGAAGCTTTCTTT,CASSSDPNTEAFF
few,TRBV6-6,.,TRBJ1-1,TGTGCCAGTGGGGCGCCTAGGGTAGGGGAAGCTTTCTTT,CASGAPRVGEAFF
.,TRBV6-5,.,TRBJ2-2,TGTGCCAGCAACGTCTTTGAGAGCACCGGGGAGCTGTTTTTT,CASNVFESTGELFF
.,TRBV27,TRBD1,TRBJ1-4,TGTGCCAGCACTTCGCTACTTTGGACAGGGGGCAAGGAAAAACTGTTTTTT,CASTSLLWTGGKEKLFF
.,TRBV7-2,.,TRBJ1-1,TGTGCCAGCAACCTAAACCTAGGGAACACTGAAGCTTTCTTT,CASNLNLGNTEAFF
.,TRBV7-8,.,TRBJ1-2,TGTGCCAGCAGCCCACACACCTCGGGCTCATATGGCTACACCTTC,CASSPHTSGSYGYTF
once,TRBV7-6,TRBD1,TRBJ1-4,TGTGCCAGCAGCCGCAAGGGACAGGGGGCGCGCAGTAATGAAAAACTGTTTTTT,CASSRKGQGARSNEKLFF
.,TRBV5-8,.,TRBJ2-1,TGTGCCAGCAGCTTGGTAGAAGGTGAGCAGTTCTTC,CASSLVEGEQFF
.,TRBV20-1,.,TRBJ2-1,TGCAGTGTCCGCGGGGTGCATGAGCAGTTCTTC,CSVRGVHEQFF